The clone carrying this TCR beta chain was observed many times. This sample was taken from a study of T cells in tumors after PD-1 blockade. For the study at large: Mean per blood sample: about 110,000 templates (roughly 22,000-270,000), around 35,000 unique clonotypes.

The V and J ends lost 6 bases and 6 bases respectively, with 18 bases between them. The CDR3 is 15 residues long. Germline V CDR1 and CDR2: MDHEN, SYDVKM. Profiled with immunoSEQ multiplex PCR; TCRdb holds only in-frame clones, not every one. Of roughly 35,000 clones listed, around 72% were seen once; the top ten hold around 38%. The chain recombines TRBV28 with TRBJ2-1; D perhaps matches TRBD1 (6 bases). The clonotype originates from a human donor with basal cell carcinoma. The sample here was PBMCs, taken after anti-PD-1 treatment. DNA of the CDR3: TGTGCCAGCAGCGCGTGGGGGCTCGGAGGCAATGAGCAGTTCTTC. This translates into CASSAWGLGGNEQFF.